A single sample gave rise to the 18 T cell receptor beta chains below, sequenced in a study of early stage breast cancer tumors. Some clones are missing from TCRdb's copy, which holds only in-frame ones; the method was immunoSEQ multiplex PCR. The repertoire includes 30,000 to 40,000 clones, 70% to 80% of them detected once, and about 7% sits in the top ten. Sequencing was performed on blood. The receptors were sampled from a person in their sixties with breast cancer.

V is TRBV6-4 and J is TRBJ1-1; D is unresolved. The V end was cut by 0 bases, the J end by 7 bases, with 12 bases between. This CDR3 spans 14 amino acids. Germline V gene sequence: CDR1 MRHNA, CDR2 SNTAGT. This chain's CDR3 is CASSDSSGFGEAFF. In DNA form, the CDR3 reads TGTGCCAGCAGTGACTCGAGTGGTTTCGGTGAAGCTTTCTTT.

The chain joins TRBV7-9 to TRBJ1-1; D may be TRBD1 (6 bases). The V gene lost 1 base and the J gene lost 7 bases, with 19 bases spanning the gap. Germline V gene data show CDR1 as SEHNR and CDR2 as FQNEAQ (reference sequence). The CDR3 is made up of 16 amino acids. The CDR3 nucleotides are TGTGCCAGCAGCTTAGTCCGGGGGCAGGTGGTCTTTGAAGCTTTCTTT. It yields the protein CASSLVRGQVVFEAFF.

This rearrangement joins TRBV27 to TRBJ2-7; TRBD2 agrees at 14 bases. The germline V gene has CDR1 MNHEY and CDR2 SMNVEV (reference sequence). The CDR3 is made up of 19 amino acids. V lost 0 bases and J lost 2; bases outside the gene matches: 9. The CDR3: CASSLSGGLAGVFPYEQYF. For the CDR3, the DNA is TGTGCCAGCAGTTTATCGGGGGGACTAGCGGGAGTTTTCCCCTACGAGCAGTACTTC.

The rearrangement uses TRBV5-1 and TRBJ2-7; the match to TRBD2 covers 10 bases. CDR3 size: 17 residues. Germline CDR1 reads SGHRS; CDR2 reads YFSETQ. V lost 4 bases and J lost 4; bases outside the gene matches: 14. The CDR3 reads CASSQGLANLEVYEQYF. For the CDR3, the DNA is TGCGCCAGCAGCCAGGGACTAGCGAACCTGGAGGTATACGAGCAGTACTTC.

This clone has a single count. The J gene is TRBJ1-2, the V gene TRBV2; 8 nucleotides match TRBD1. The germline gives CDR1 SNHLY, CDR2 FYNNEI. CDR3 length: 15 amino acids. With V trimmed by 7 bases and J by 4 bases, 11 bases remained unmatched. CDR3 loop: CASNRDRPPPYGYTF. The CDR3 nucleotides read TGTGCCAGCAACCGGGACAGGCCGCCACCCTATGGCTACACCTTC.

This clone is a singleton in its sample. The V gene is TRBV10-3, the J gene TRBJ2-3; 8 bases agree with TRBD1. This CDR3 region has 15 residues. The ends lost 6 bases at V and 1 base at J; junction bases unmatched: 6. Germline V gene lookup returns CDR1 ENHRY and CDR2 SYGVKD. The CDR3 DNA follows: TGTGCCATCAGATCCGGGACAGGCGGCACAGATACGCAGTATTTT. Translation: CAIRSGTGGTDTQYF.

The rearrangement links TRBV2 to TRBJ2-7, with a tentative D call TRBD1 (6 bases). The CDR3 covers 13 residues. Trimming took off 7 bases at V and 3 bases at J, with 13 bases between the two ends. Germline lookup yields CDR1 SNHLY and CDR2 FYNNEI. Written as DNA, the CDR3 is TGTGCCAGCACTACAGGGACACGCTACGAGCAGTACTTC. The encoded protein is CASTTGTRYEQYF.

This clone was recorded only once. Other DNA sequences in the same sample also yield this CDR3. The rearrangement links TRBV10-3 to TRBJ1-2; weak D call: TRBD1 (5 bases). V was trimmed by 4 bases and J by 8 bases, leaving 17 bases between them. From germline, CDR1 is ENHRY and CDR2 SYGVKD. This CDR3 comprises 14 residues. This CDR3 is CAISGEGVMEGYTF. CDR3 coding DNA: TGTGCCATCAGTGGAGAAGGGGTTATGGAGGGCTACACCTTC.

The table lists this clone with a count of one. The rearrangement uses TRBV5-1 and TRBJ1-4; D uncertain. CDR3 length equals 12 residues. Germline loops: CDR1 SGHRS, CDR2 YFSETQ. The ends were cut back, 5 bases at V and 8 bases at J, with 10 bases in the middle. The CDR3 spells CASRDASEKLFF. CDR3 nucleotide sequence: TGCGCCAGCAGGGACGCAAGCGAAAAACTGTTTTTT.

The genes are TRBV7-9 and TRBJ2-7; 10 bases fit TRBD2. The V segment lost 2 bases and the J segment 3 bases; nucleotides outside the gene matches: 7. This CDR3 has 16 amino acids. The V gene's germline CDR1 is SEHNR and CDR2 FQNEAQ (reference sequence). The CDR3 loop is CASSLSAGGPNYEQYF. For the CDR3, the DNA is TGTGCCAGCAGCTTATCAGCGGGAGGGCCCAACTACGAGCAGTACTTC.

The genes are TRBV30 and TRBJ1-5; 8 nucleotides agree with TRBD1. J lost 5 bases, V lost 3 bases, and 3 bases had no gene match. CDR3 length equals 13 residues. CDR1 and CDR2 from the germline V gene are GTSNPN and SVGIG (reference sequence). CDR3 bases: TGTGCCTGGAGCGCAGGGGGCTATCAGCCCCAGCATTTT. This translates into CAWSAGGYQPQHF. Based on the CDR3 plus reference TRBV30 and TRBJ1-5, the full variable domain is SQTIHQWPATLVQPVGSPLSLECTVEGTSNPNLYWYRQAAGRGLQLLFYSVGIGQISSEVPQNLSASRPQDRQFILSSKKLLLSDSGFYLCAWSAGGYQPQHFGDGTRLSIL.

This CDR3 reads CASSESSDYGYTF. CDR3 in DNA: TGTGCCAGCAGTGAAAGTTCAGACTATGGCTACACCTTC. The gene calls are TRBV6-1 and TRBJ1-2; D is undetermined. Trimming took off 2 bases at V and 3 bases at J, with 7 bases between the two ends. The CDR3 spans 13 residues. Germline assignment: CDR1 MNHNS and CDR2 SASEGT.

This chain joins TRBV28 and TRBJ1-5; D not certain. CDR1 is MDHEN and CDR2 is SYDVKM in the germline V gene. This CDR3 is built from 14 residues. The V and J ends lost 6 bases and 3 bases respectively, with 12 bases between them. CDR3 DNA sequence: TGTGCCAGCAGCCTCCCTAGGGTCAATCAGCCCCAGCATTTT. It is translated as CASSLPRVNQPQHF.

This sequence joins TRBV29-1 and TRBJ1-2; the D is unclear. Trimming stripped 2 bases from V and 2 bases from J, with 3 bases between. Germline loops: CDR1 SQVTM, CDR2 ANQGSEA. This CDR3 spans 11 amino acids. The CDR3 sequence: CSVEKNYGYTF. The DNA for the CDR3 is TGCAGCGTTGAAAAGAACTATGGCTACACCTTC.

This clone was detected only a few times. The chain is built from TRBV18 and TRBJ1-2; D is ambiguous. This CDR3 has 12 residues. Germline values: CDR1 KGHSH, CDR2 LQKENI. The V gene lost 2 bases and the J gene lost 7 bases, with 8 bases spanning the gap. CDR3 residues: CASSPNSFGYTF. The CDR3 DNA reads TGTGCCAGCTCACCAAACTCGTTTGGCTACACCTTC.

V usage is TRBV5-4 and J usage is TRBJ1-1; a possible D gene is TRBD1 (5 bases). The CDR3 is 15 amino acids. Germline CDR1 and CDR2: SGHNT and YYREEE (reference sequence). Trimming took 5 bases from V and 0 from J, leaving 14 bases between them. The CDR3 protein is CASSPPGAMNTEAFF. In DNA form, the CDR3 reads TGTGCCAGCAGTCCCCCCGGGGCTATGAACACTGAAGCTTTCTTT.

V and J are TRBV2 and TRBJ1-5; possible D gene TRBD1, 6 bases. Trimming stripped 8 bases from V and 5 bases from J, with 13 bases between. CDR1 SNHLY and CDR2 FYNNEI come from the germline V gene. The CDR3 has 13 amino acids. For the CDR3, the DNA is TGTGCCAGCGTAGCACAGGGTGATCAGCCCCAGCATTTT. Translated, it gives CASVAQGDQPQHF.

The chain employs TRBV11-2 and TRBJ1-1; possibly TRBD1 for D (5 bases). Germline assignment: CDR1 SGHAT and CDR2 FQNNGV. Trimming cost V 3 bases and J 5 bases, with 13 bases left between them. The CDR3 is made up of 14 amino acids. In DNA, the CDR3 is TGTGCCAGCAGCTTCACAGGAGGTGGAACTGAAGCTTTCTTT. This encodes CASSFTGGGTEAFF.